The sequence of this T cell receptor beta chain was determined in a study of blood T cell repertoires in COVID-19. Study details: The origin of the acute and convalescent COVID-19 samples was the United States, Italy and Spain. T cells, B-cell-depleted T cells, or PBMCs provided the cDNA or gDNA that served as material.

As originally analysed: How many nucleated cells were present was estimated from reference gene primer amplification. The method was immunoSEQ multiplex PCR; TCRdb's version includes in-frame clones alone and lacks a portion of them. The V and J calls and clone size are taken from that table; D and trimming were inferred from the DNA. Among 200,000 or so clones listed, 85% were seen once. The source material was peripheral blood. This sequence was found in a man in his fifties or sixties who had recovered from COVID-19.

The chain's CDR3 is CASNPFRVNEQFF. CDR3 in DNA: TGTGCCAGCAATCCCTTCAGGGTCAATGAGCAGTTCTTC. V and J are TRBV28 and TRBJ2-1; perhaps TRBD1 as D (5 bases). Germline CDR1 reads MDHEN; CDR2 reads SYDVKM. This CDR3 is built from 13 residues. V lost 7 bases, J lost 6 bases, and 13 bases lay in between.